The 6 T cell receptor beta chains below come from one sample, sequenced in a study of shared clonotypes between healthy human individuals. Data came from immunoSEQ multiplex PCR; TCRdb stores just in-frame clones and leaves some out. The repertoire holds fewer than 650,000 clones, with around three quarters as singletons. Sequences were obtained from PBMCs. Source of these receptors: a woman in her 40s in good health. Some clones in this sample may be carry-over from other donors' samples.

As regards this clone: With a much larger clone just one base away, this may be a read error. The chain has TRBV4-1 and TRBJ2-7; a possible D gene is TRBD2 (5 bases). This CDR3 comprises 13 residues. CDR1 is MGHRA, CDR2 YSYEKL, per germline. The CDR3 DNA sequence: TGCGCCAGCAGCCAGCGGGTGGGCCACGAGCAGTGCTTC. It translates to CASSQRVGHEQCF.

The chain recombines TRBV7-2 with TRBJ2-3; 7 positions match TRBD1. The CDR3 consists of 15 residues. V dropped 1 base and J dropped 0; count of bases not matched to a gene: 1. Germline V gene sequence: CDR1 SGHTA, CDR2 FQGNSA. In nucleotides, the CDR3 is TGTGCCAGCAGCTTAGTGGGACAGAGCACAGATACGCAGTATTTT. Its translation is CASSLVGQSTDTQYF.

Only one count was recorded for this clone. The CDR3 loop reads CASSLWTGGETQYF. In DNA form, the CDR3 reads TGTGCCAGTAGTTTGTGGACAGGGGGAGAGACCCAGTACTTC. This chain joins TRBV19 and TRBJ2-5; TRBD1 matches 10 bases. The CDR3 is 14 amino acids. Germline V gene sequence: CDR1 LNHDA, CDR2 SQIVND (reference sequence). Germline trimming cut 5 bases from V and 4 bases from J; bases unmatched to any gene: 4.

The V call is TRBV11-1, the J call TRBJ2-1; 7 bases line up with TRBD2. The CDR3 is 19 residues long. Germline V gene sequence: CDR1 SGHAT, CDR2 FQDESV (reference sequence). With V trimmed by 2 bases and J by 5 bases, 18 bases remained unmatched. CDR3 protein: CASSLKGLKSSSGNNEQFF. The DNA of the CDR3 is TGTGCCAGCAGCTTAAAGGGGCTAAAGAGCTCTAGCGGAAACAATGAGCAGTTCTTC.

The genes are TRBV7-2 and TRBJ1-1; the D is unclear. The ends were cut back, 2 bases at V and 1 base at J, with 8 bases in the middle. Germline V gene lookup returns CDR1 SGHTA and CDR2 FQGNSA. The CDR3 spans 14 residues. CDR3 nucleotide sequence: TGTGCCAGCAGCTTATTCCTGAGGAACACTGAAGCTTTCTTT. Amino acid sequence: CASSLFLRNTEAFF.

Worth noting for this clone: The sample holds other DNA sequences that translate to the same CDR3. This chain joins TRBV7-3 and TRBJ2-3; D is possibly TRBD2 (6 bases). The CDR3 is 13 amino acids. V shed 5 bases and J shed 4 bases, with 10 bases lying between them. Germline V lookup: CDR1 SGHTA, CDR2 FQGTGA. The CDR3 region has the DNA TGTGCCAGCAGCCCGAGACTAGCAGATACGCAGTATTTT. Translating gives CASSPRLADTQYF.